These 27 T cell receptor beta chains share one sample of origin, sequenced in a study of blood T cell repertoires in COVID-19. The data were produced by immunoSEQ multiplex PCR, yet TCRdb's version contains in-frame clones alone and is incomplete. Among 100,000 to 150,000 clones, approximately 84% were seen once, and the ten largest hold approximately 18%. The sample taken for sequencing was peripheral blood. These receptors were collected from a woman of 80 years or more with acute or convalescent COVID-19.

This sequence joins TRBV6-6 and TRBJ2-2, with TRBD1 identical over 7 bases. V gave up 6 bases and J gave up 1 base; unmatched junction bases: 5. This CDR3 spans 15 amino acids. CDR1 is MNHNY, CDR2 SVGAGI, per germline (reference sequence). DNA of the CDR3: TGTGCCAGCAGGGACAGGAGAGGGAACACCGGGGAGCTGTTTTTT. Amino acids: CASRDRRGNTGELFF.

A word on this clone: The junction differs from germline at one of its ends, possibly a read error. In DNA form, the CDR3 reads TGTGCCAGCAGCTTAGGGCTGGGGCCTATAGACTTC. Its protein product is CASSLGLGPIDF. The chain employs TRBV7-9 and TRBJ2-7; D is possibly TRBD1 (5 bases). CDR1 and CDR2 (germline): SEHNR, FQNEAQ (reference sequence). This CDR3 spans 12 amino acids.

The chain employs TRBV19 and TRBJ2-1; TRBD1 might be the D (6 bases). CDR3 length equals 15 residues. From germline, CDR1 is LNHDA and CDR2 SQIVND (reference sequence). V was trimmed by 3 bases and J by 8 bases, leaving 17 bases between them. In DNA form, the CDR3 reads TGTGCCAGTAGTATTGCCTTGGGACACATCGATGAGCAGTTCTTC. This gives the protein CASSIALGHIDEQFF.

This chain joins TRBV6-5 and TRBJ2-5; 10 nucleotides match TRBD2. V shed 2 bases, J shed 3 bases, and the junction held 3 bases outside the gene matches. This CDR3 comprises 15 residues. The germline CDR1 and CDR2 sequences are MNHEY and SVGAGI. The CDR3: CASSYPTSGEETQYF. CDR3 in DNA: TGTGCCAGCAGTTACCCTACTAGCGGGGAAGAGACCCAGTACTTC.

The V gene is TRBV18, the J gene TRBJ2-1; 9 nucleotides align to TRBD2. The germline V gene has CDR1 KGHSH and CDR2 LQKENI. The CDR3 totals 16 residues. Trimming removed 2 bases from V and 6 bases from J; junction bases left unmatched: 8. The CDR3 nucleotides read TGTGCCAGCTCACCATTCGCGGGAGGGCCCGGCAATGAGCAGTTCTTC. Encoded protein: CASSPFAGGPGNEQFF.

The genes are TRBV18 and TRBJ2-7; TRBD2 might be the D (6 bases). Germline CDR1 reads KGHSH; CDR2 reads LQKENI. The CDR3 spans 13 residues. V was clipped by 2 bases and J by 12 bases, with 17 bases between them. CDR3: CASSPMGGTQWYF. Here the CDR3 DNA reads TGTGCCAGCTCACCAATGGGCGGGACCCAGTGGTACTTC.

This chain joins TRBV11-2 and TRBJ1-2, with 7 bases fitting TRBD1. The CDR3 contains 15 residues. Germline V lookup: CDR1 SGHAT, CDR2 FQNNGV. After removal of 7 bases from V and 4 bases from J, the junction contained 12 bases not matched to a gene. CDR3 nucleotides: TGTGCCAGCAAGAGGGGGCCTGAGACACTCTATGGCTACACCTTC. As protein: CASKRGPETLYGYTF.

The rearrangement joins TRBV5-1 to TRBJ2-5; D is perhaps TRBD1 (6 bases). Germline V gene lookup returns CDR1 SGHRS and CDR2 YFSETQ. The length of the CDR3 is 16 residues. Trimming removed 2 bases from V and 5 bases from J, with 19 bases in between. The CDR3 nucleotides read TGCGCCAGCAGCTTAGAAGGACAGCCTGAAGTGGAGACCCAGTACTTC. Its translation is CASSLEGQPEVETQYF.

The chain links TRBV18 to TRBJ1-1, with 7 bases that match TRBD1. CDR3 length equals 15 residues. The trim removed 5 bases at V and 2 bases at J, leaving 8 bases unmatched. Germline lookup yields CDR1 KGHSH and CDR2 LQKENI. The CDR3: CASSLNRGGNTEAFF. The CDR3, as DNA: TGTGCCAGCTCATTGAACAGGGGAGGCAACACTGAAGCTTTCTTT.

The chain uses TRBV9 and TRBJ2-7; TRBD1 is a possible D gene (5 bases). Trimming took off 4 bases at V and 4 bases at J, with 12 bases between the two ends. CDR3 size: 13 residues. CDR1 SGDLS and CDR2 YYNGEE come from the germline V gene. The CDR3 region has the DNA TGTGCCAGCAGCTCAGGAAGGGGTTACGAGCAGTACTTC. Its protein product is CASSSGRGYEQYF.

This rearrangement joins TRBV5-5 to TRBJ1-2; the D gene is possibly TRBD1 (6 bases). The CDR3 has 15 residues. Germline loops: CDR1 SGHKS, CDR2 YYEKEE (reference sequence). Trimming took off 0 bases at V and 2 bases at J, with 11 bases between the two ends. DNA of the CDR3: TGTGCCAGCAGCTTGGGGGTACAGGGAAACTATGGCTACACCTTC. Amino acids: CASSLGVQGNYGYTF.

The V gene is TRBV10-3, the J gene TRBJ1-4; D perhaps matches TRBD1 (5 bases). This CDR3 is 15 amino acids long. The germline CDR1 and CDR2 sequences are ENHRY and SYGVKD. Trimming removed 0 bases from V and 2 bases from J, with 7 bases in between. In DNA, the CDR3 is TGTGCCATCAGTGAGTCGGGGCGTACTAATGAAAAACTGTTTTTT. Translation gives CAISESGRTNEKLFF.

V and J are TRBV13 and TRBJ2-7, with 9 bases fitting TRBD1. Germline CDR1 reads PRHDT; CDR2 reads FYEKMQ (reference sequence). This CDR3 region has 16 residues. The junction had 8 bases not matched to a gene; V was cut back by 5 bases and J by 0 bases. The CDR3 DNA sequence: TGTGCCAGCAGCATCACTACAGGGGGCTACTCCTACGAGCAGTACTTC. Translation gives CASSITTGGYSYEQYF.

This clone was detected only a few times. This chain links TRBV7-2 with TRBJ2-7; TRBD1 agrees at 8 bases. CDR3 length equals 15 residues. The V and J ends lost 4 bases and 2 bases, in that order; junction bases with no gene match: 7. Germline CDR1 and CDR2: SGHTA and FQGNSA. The CDR3 reads CASSSRTGTPYEQYF. As DNA, the CDR3 is TGTGCCAGCAGCTCGAGGACAGGGACCCCCTACGAGCAGTACTTC.

The V call is TRBV5-5, the J call TRBJ2-6; 7 bases are a match to TRBD1. V dropped 0 bases and J dropped 2; count of bases not matched to a gene: 8. CDR1 and CDR2 (germline): SGHKS, YYEKEE (reference sequence). The length of the CDR3 is 18 residues. The CDR3 is CASSLVGTVRTGANVLTF. The CDR3 DNA reads as TGTGCCAGCAGCTTGGTTGGGACAGTCAGAACTGGGGCCAACGTCCTGACTTTC.

The genes are TRBV19 and TRBJ2-6; tentative D call: TRBD2 (7 bases). Trimming shortened V by 3 bases and J by 2 bases, and 11 bases separated the two germline ends. The CDR3 spans 16 residues. CDR1 is LNHDA and CDR2 is SQIVND in the germline V gene (reference sequence). CDR3 amino acids: CASSIGGGPGANVLTF. The CDR3, as DNA: TGTGCCAGTAGTATTGGGGGGGGGCCTGGGGCCAACGTCCTGACTTTC.

V usage is TRBV30 and J usage is TRBJ1-3; D may be TRBD1 (6 bases). The CDR3 runs to 15 residues. The V end lost 1 base, the J end lost 3 bases, and 13 bases lay between the germline ends. Germline loops: CDR1 GTSNPN, CDR2 SVGIG (reference sequence). The CDR3, as DNA: TGTGCCTGGAGTGGTGGGCAGGGGCGTGGAAACACCATATATTTT. This sequence encodes CAWSGGQGRGNTIYF.

There are a few counts of this clone. The genes are TRBV7-2 and TRBJ1-2, with D possibly being TRBD1 (6 bases). This CDR3 comprises 14 residues. Trimming took 1 base from V and 4 from J, leaving 10 bases between them. CDR1 SGHTA and CDR2 FQGNSA come from the germline V gene. The CDR3 bases are TGTGCCAGCAGCTTAGGTCAGGGGAGCTATGGCTACACCTTC. Its protein is CASSLGQGSYGYTF.

The rearrangement joins TRBV7-2 to TRBJ2-2, with 13 bases matching TRBD2. The germline gives CDR1 SGHTA, CDR2 FQGNSA. With V trimmed by 2 bases and J by 7 bases, 7 bases remained unmatched. This CDR3 is built from 17 residues. The CDR3: CASSLQLAGGPNGELFF. As DNA, the CDR3 is TGTGCCAGCAGCTTACAACTAGCGGGGGGGCCGAACGGGGAGCTGTTTTTT.

The chain uses TRBV5-1 and TRBJ1-2; 10 bases line up with TRBD1. From germline, CDR1 is SGHRS and CDR2 YFSETQ. The V gene end was trimmed by 5 bases and the J gene end by 0 bases; junction bases not matched to a gene: 7. This CDR3 has 16 residues. The CDR3 region has the DNA TGCGCCAGCAGACGACAGGGGGCGATAACTAACTATGGCTACACCTTC. This translates into CASRRQGAITNYGYTF. Together with reference TRBV5-1 and TRBJ1-2, the CDR3 gives the full variable domain: KAGVTQTPRYLIKTRGQQVTLSCSPISGHRSVSWYQQTPGQGLQFLFEYFSETQRNKGNFPGRFSGRQFSNSRSEMNVSTLELGDSALYLCASRRQGAITNYGYTFGSGTRLTVV.

V usage is TRBV7-2 and J usage is TRBJ1-4; D is possibly TRBD1 (5 bases). This CDR3 is built from 14 residues. Germline loops: CDR1 SGHTA, CDR2 FQGNSA. The V end was cut by 5 bases, the J end by 8 bases, with 15 bases between. In nucleotides, the CDR3 is TGTGCCAGCAGCGGACGGGGGGTTGGGGAAAAACTGTTTTTT. Protein product: CASSGRGVGEKLFF.

This clone was observed a handful of times. V usage is TRBV2 and J usage is TRBJ1-2, with 10 bases that match TRBD1. J lost 4 bases, V lost 4 bases, and 3 bases had no gene match. Germline V CDR1 and CDR2: SNHLY, FYNNEI. The CDR3 is 14 amino acids. For the CDR3, the DNA is TGTGCCAGCAGTGTAAGGGACAGGGGCTATGGCTACACCTTC. Protein product: CASSVRDRGYGYTF.

This sequence joins TRBV14 and TRBJ1-4, with 7 nucleotides matching TRBD1. CDR3 length: 14 residues. Germline CDR1 is SGHDN and CDR2 is FVKESK. Germline trimming cut 4 bases from V and 8 bases from J; bases unmatched to any gene: 7. As DNA, the CDR3 is TGTGCCAGCAGCCGGGGACAGCCGTGGGAAAAACTGTTTTTT. This translates into CASSRGQPWEKLFF.

The chain joins TRBV2 to TRBJ1-1, with D possibly matching TRBD1 (6 bases). V lost 5 bases, J lost 4 bases, and 11 bases lay in between. The germline V gene encodes CDR1 SNHLY and CDR2 FYNNEI. The CDR3 is 13 amino acids. CDR3 sequence (DNA): TGTGCCAGCAGTTCAGGGGAGCTCACTGAAGCTTTCTTT. Translated, it gives CASSSGELTEAFF.

CDR3 protein: CASSLPDRPNTGELFF. The CDR3 DNA follows: TGTGCCAGCAGCTTACCGGACAGGCCGAACACCGGGGAGCTGTTTTTT. This sequence joins TRBV7-2 and TRBJ2-2; 7 bases fit TRBD1. V shed 2 bases, J shed 0 bases, and the junction held 3 bases outside the gene matches. CDR3 size: 16 residues. The germline V gene has CDR1 SGHTA and CDR2 FQGNSA.

The chain recombines TRBV11-2 with TRBJ1-5; TRBD1 matches at 7 bases. After removal of 3 bases from V and 5 bases from J, the junction contained 7 bases not matched to a gene. CDR3 length: 15 amino acids. The germline gives CDR1 SGHAT, CDR2 FQNNGV. DNA of the CDR3: TGTGCCAGCAGCTTGGGACAGACTATGGATCAGCCCCAGCATTTT. Protein product: CASSLGQTMDQPQHF.

A note on this clone: This CDR3 is also generated by other DNA sequences in the sample. The V and J genes are TRBV5-1 and TRBJ2-2; TRBD2 agrees at 15 bases. Germline values: CDR1 SGHRS, CDR2 YFSETQ. The CDR3 sequence is 18 residues long. Trimming cost V 3 bases and J 4 bases; bases outside gene matches: 7. Here the CDR3 DNA reads TGCGCCAGCAGCTATGGACTAGCGGGGGGGCCGGGCACCGGGGAGCTGTTTTTT. It translates to CASSYGLAGGPGTGELFF.